Detailed here is one TCR beta chain. Its target is not known. Per the germline V gene, CDR1 is WNHNN and CDR2 is SYGVQD (reference sequence). CDR3 length: 13 residues. Trimming cost V 6 bases and J 1 base, with 6 bases left between them. The sample comes from a study of shared clonotypes between healthy human individuals. Generated by immunoSEQ multiplex PCR, the TCRdb table keeps only in-frame clones and is missing some. The table has 2 million to 2.5 million clones, 85% to 95% seen once; the top ten hold under 0.45%. Recent acute infections and vaccinations were absent in the healthy HIV-negative adult donors. Regarding the study as a whole: Clonotype sharing among donors likely depends on sequencing depth. A few donors had about 5% of their naive CD4 clonotypes in common. Blood was the only sampled material, and tissue repertoires likely differ.

Sequences were obtained from naive CD4+ T cells from PBMCs. Subset reported: CD45RA+ positively selected. The chain uses TRBV10-1 and TRBJ2-2; D is unclear. The TCR sequence derives from a young man in good health. Some clones in this sample may be carry-over from other donors' samples. The CDR3 spells CASREQNTGELFF. CDR3 bases: TGCGCCAGCAGGGAACAGAACACCGGGGAGCTGTTTTTT.